The rows below give T cell receptor beta chains drawn from one sample of a study of beta chain features in type 1 diabetes. This table comes from immunoSEQ multiplex PCR, and its TCRdb copy is limited to in-frame clones, with some not included. The table lists about 150,000 clones, about 9.4% of them singletons. Material for sequencing was naive CD4+ T cells from blood. These receptors all stem from a man aged 18 to 30 in good health. CDR3s include the opening cysteine and the closing phenylalanine or tryptophan. D genes are given only for firm matches. Expanded clones are given a class, and other clones once, few, many or no size at all.

TRBJ2-5,few,TRBV4-1,-,TGCGCCAGCAGCCGTAGCGTACGAGAGACCCAGTACTTC,CASSRSVRETQYF
TRBJ2-3,few,TRBV2,TRBD2,TGTGCCAGCAGGAACAGAGCGGGAACGCAGTATTTT,CASRNRAGTQYF
TRBJ2-2,few,TRBV7-9,-,TGTGCCAGCTTGTCGGTAGCGGCGGCCGGGGAGCTGTTTTTT,CASLSVAAAGELFF
TRBJ2-7,few,TRBV18,TRBD1,TGTGCCAGCTCTGGACAGGGGAACAACGAGCAGTACTTC,CASSGQGNNEQYF
TRBJ2-3,-,TRBV10-3,TRBD2,TGTGCCATCAGTGCGATTAGCGGGGGCACAGATACGCAGTATTTT,CAISAISGGTDTQYF
TRBJ1-2,few,TRBV6-5,-,TGTGCCAGCAGTCCCCGGGGGAATGGCTACACCTTC,CASSPRGNGYTF
TRBJ2-7,-,TRBV28,TRBD2,TGTGCCAGCAGTTTAGATCTAGCGGGGGGCTACGAGCAGTACTTC,CASSLDLAGGYEQYF
TRBJ2-1,few,TRBV4-2,-,TGTGCCAGCAGCTCGGAAGGGGGTTCCTACAATGAGCAGTTCTTC,CASSSEGGSYNEQFF
TRBJ1-1,many,TRBV2,-,TGTGCCAGCAGTGAGGAGGCGTTGAACACTGAAGCTTTCTTT,CASSEEALNTEAFF
TRBJ1-1,few,TRBV10-3,-,TGTGCCATCAGTGAGTCGGGAGGAACTGAAGCTTTCTTT,CAISESGGTEAFF
TRBJ2-2,few,TRBV2,TRBD1,TGTGCCAGCAGACAAGACAGGGTGGAGGGGGAGCTGTTTTTT,CASRQDRVEGELFF
TRBJ2-2,once,TRBV6-4,-,TGTGCCAGCAGTGAACTGGGACAAGCCGGGGAGCTGTTTTTT,CASSELGQAGELFF
TRBJ2-7,-,TRBV2,TRBD1,TGTGCCAGCAGTCGAGGACAGGGGTCGAAAGAGCAGTACTTC,CASSRGQGSKEQYF
TRBJ2-2,-,TRBV6-5,TRBD1,TGTGCCAGCAGTCCCCGACAGGGAACCGGGGAGCTGTTTTTT,CASSPRQGTGELFF
TRBJ1-3,few,TRBV27,TRBD1,TGTGCCAGCAGTCCCTCGGGACAGCTCTCTGGAAACACCATATATTTT,CASSPSGQLSGNTIYF
TRBJ1-5,-,TRBV28,TRBD1,TGTGCCAGCAGACCCGGGACAGGGAACAATCAGCCCCAGCATTTT,CASRPGTGNNQPQHF
TRBJ1-2,few,TRBV28,-,TGTGCCAGCAGTTCCCCCGGGGGGGGGTCCCATAACTATGGCTACACCTTC,CASSSPGGGSHNYGYTF
TRBJ1-2,few,TRBV9,-,TGTGCCAGCAGCGTAGATTGGGGGCGAGGCTACACCTTC,CASSVDWGRGYTF
TRBJ2-7,-,TRBV18,-,TGTGCCAGCTCACCCCGCGATTACGAGCAGTACTTC,CASSPRDYEQYF
TRBJ2-3,few,TRBV7-7,TRBD1,TGTGCCAGCAGCCCCGACAGGGCTAGCACAGATACGCAGTATTTT,CASSPDRASTDTQYF
TRBJ1-5,few,TRBV6-1,TRBD1,TGTGCCAGCAGTGACAGGGGGCTTAGCAATCAGCCCCAGCATTTT,CASSDRGLSNQPQHF
TRBJ2-7,-,TRBV18,TRBD2,TGTGCCAGCTCACCACCCGGGACTAGCGGCGTTTCCTACGAGCAGTACTTC,CASSPPGTSGVSYEQYF
TRBJ2-7,-,TRBV10-3,TRBD1,TGTGCCACAACGGGACAGGGGCACGAGCAGTACTTC,CATTGQGHEQYF
TRBJ2-3,-,TRBV6-1,TRBD2,TGTGCCAGCAGTGGACTAGCGGGGAGAGCAGATACGCAGTATTTT,CASSGLAGRADTQYF
TRBJ1-2,many,TRBV7-2,-,TGTGCCAGCAGCCTAGACAGTGCCTATGGCTACACCTTC,CASSLDSAYGYTF
TRBJ1-2,few,TRBV7-2,TRBD1,TGTGCCAGCAGCTTAGCTTGGACAGGAGGGGCGAACTATGGCTACACCTTC,CASSLAWTGGANYGYTF
TRBJ1-4,-,TRBV19,TRBD1,TGTGCCAGTCAGGCCGGGACAGCTAATGAAAAACTGTTTTTT,CASQAGTANEKLFF
TRBJ2-4,-,TRBV4-3,-,TGCGCCAGCAGCCAAGATTTGGCGGTGAAGGCCAAAAACATTCAGTACTTC,CASSQDLAVKAKNIQYF
TRBJ2-5,-,TRBV10-3,-,TGTGCCACCAATACAGGGAATCAAGAGACCCAGTACTTC,CATNTGNQETQYF
TRBJ2-5,-,TRBV7-3,-,TGTGCCAGCAGCTTAACGGGGCCTCAAACTCTGGAGACCCAGTACTTC,CASSLTGPQTLETQYF
TRBJ2-3,-,TRBV7-3,-,TGTGCCAGCAGCTTAACGGGGCAATCCGATACGCAGTATTTT,CASSLTGQSDTQYF
TRBJ2-7,-,TRBV7-2,TRBD2,TGTGCCAGCAGCTCCCCGGGACTACCATCCTACGAGCAGTACTTC,CASSSPGLPSYEQYF